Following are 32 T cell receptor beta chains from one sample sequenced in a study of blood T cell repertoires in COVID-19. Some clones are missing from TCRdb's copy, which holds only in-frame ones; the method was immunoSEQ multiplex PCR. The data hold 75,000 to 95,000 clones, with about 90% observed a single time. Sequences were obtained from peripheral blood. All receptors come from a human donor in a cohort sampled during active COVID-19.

The CDR3 nucleotides read TGCGCCAGCAGAACCGGACAGGGAAATGGCTACACCTTC. This sequence encodes CASRTGQGNGYTF. The chain recombines TRBV10-1 with TRBJ1-2; 8 bases map to TRBD1. The V segment lost 6 bases and the J segment 6 bases; nucleotides outside the gene matches: 6. Germline V gives CDR1 WNHNN, CDR2 SYGVQD (reference sequence). This CDR3 region has 13 residues.

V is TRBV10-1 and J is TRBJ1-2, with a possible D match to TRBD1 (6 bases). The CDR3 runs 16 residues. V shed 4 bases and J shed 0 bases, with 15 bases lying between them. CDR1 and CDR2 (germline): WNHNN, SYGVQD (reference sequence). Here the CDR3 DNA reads TGCGCCAGCAGTGGCAACAGGGTGGCACCTAACTATGGCTACACCTTC. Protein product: CASSGNRVAPNYGYTF.

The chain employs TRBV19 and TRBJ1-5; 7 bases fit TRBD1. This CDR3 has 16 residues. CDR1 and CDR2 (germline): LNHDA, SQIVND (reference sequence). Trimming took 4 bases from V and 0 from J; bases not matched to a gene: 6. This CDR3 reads CASSKNTGVSNQPQHF. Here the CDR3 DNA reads TGTGCCAGTAGTAAAAATACAGGGGTTAGCAATCAGCCCCAGCATTTT.

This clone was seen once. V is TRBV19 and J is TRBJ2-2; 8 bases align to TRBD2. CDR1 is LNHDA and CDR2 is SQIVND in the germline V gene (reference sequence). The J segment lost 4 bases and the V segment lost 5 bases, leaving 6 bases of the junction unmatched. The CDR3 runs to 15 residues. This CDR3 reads CASSLRTSLTGELFF. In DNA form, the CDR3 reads TGTGCCAGTAGTCTGAGGACTAGCCTCACCGGGGAGCTGTTTTTT. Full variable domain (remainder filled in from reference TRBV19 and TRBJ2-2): DGGITQSPKYLFRKEGQNVTLSCEQNLNHDAMYWYRQDPGQGLRLIYYSQIVNDFQKGDIAEGYSVSREKKESFPLTVTSAQKNPTAFYLCASSLRTSLTGELFFGEGSRLTVL.

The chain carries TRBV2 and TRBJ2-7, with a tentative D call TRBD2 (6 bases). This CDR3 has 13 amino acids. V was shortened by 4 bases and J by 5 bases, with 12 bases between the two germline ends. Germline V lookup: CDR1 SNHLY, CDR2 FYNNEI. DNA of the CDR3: TGTGCCAGCAGTGCTACTAGCCCCCACGAGCAGTACTTC. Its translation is CASSATSPHEQYF.

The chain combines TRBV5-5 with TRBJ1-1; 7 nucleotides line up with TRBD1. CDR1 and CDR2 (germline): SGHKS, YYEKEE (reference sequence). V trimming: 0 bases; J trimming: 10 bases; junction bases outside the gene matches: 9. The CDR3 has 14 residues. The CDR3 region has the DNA TGTGCCAGCAGCTTGGGACAGGGCGTCAGGGGAGCTTTCTTT. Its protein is CASSLGQGVRGAFF.

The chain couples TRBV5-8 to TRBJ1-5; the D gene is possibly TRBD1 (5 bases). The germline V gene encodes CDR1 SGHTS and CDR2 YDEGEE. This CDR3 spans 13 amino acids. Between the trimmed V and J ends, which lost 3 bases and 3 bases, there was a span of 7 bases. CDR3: CASSSTDNQPQHF. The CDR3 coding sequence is TGTGCCAGCAGCTCGACAGACAATCAGCCCCAGCATTTT.

The CDR3 DNA follows: TGTGCCAACAGGAACTCCCGGGGTGAGCAGTTCTTC. This codes for CANRNSRGEQFF. The rearrangement uses TRBV27 and TRBJ2-1; D may match TRBD1 or TRBD2 (5 bases each). The CDR3 runs to 12 residues. Trimming pared 10 bases from V and 9 bases from J, leaving 16 bases between. Germline V CDR1 and CDR2: MNHEY, SMNVEV (reference sequence).

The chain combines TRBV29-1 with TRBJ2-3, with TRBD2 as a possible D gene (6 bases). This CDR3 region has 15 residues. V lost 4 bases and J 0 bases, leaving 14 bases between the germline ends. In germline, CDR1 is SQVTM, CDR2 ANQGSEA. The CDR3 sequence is CSVGGDLASTDTQYF. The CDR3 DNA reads TGCAGCGTTGGCGGGGATCTAGCGAGCACAGATACGCAGTATTTT.

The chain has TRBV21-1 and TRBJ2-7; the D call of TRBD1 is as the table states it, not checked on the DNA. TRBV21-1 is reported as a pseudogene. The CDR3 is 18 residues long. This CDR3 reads CASSKVGTAPKGSYEQYF. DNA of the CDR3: TGTGCCAGCAGCAAAGTTGGGACAGCTCCTAAGGGCTCCTACGAGCAGTACTTC.

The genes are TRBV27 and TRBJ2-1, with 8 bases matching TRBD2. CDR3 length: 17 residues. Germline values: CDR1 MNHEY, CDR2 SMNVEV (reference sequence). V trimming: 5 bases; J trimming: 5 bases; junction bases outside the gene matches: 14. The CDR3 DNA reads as TGTGCCAGCAGTCCCTCACCGGCGGGAGGCCCGGACAATGAGCAGTTCTTC. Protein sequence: CASSPSPAGGPDNEQFF.

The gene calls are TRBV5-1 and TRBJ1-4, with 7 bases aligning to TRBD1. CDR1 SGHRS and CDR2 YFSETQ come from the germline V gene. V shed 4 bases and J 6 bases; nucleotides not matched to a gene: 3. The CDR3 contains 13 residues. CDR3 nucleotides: TGCGCCAGCAGCGAAGGGACAGATGAAAAACTGTTTTTT. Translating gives CASSEGTDEKLFF.

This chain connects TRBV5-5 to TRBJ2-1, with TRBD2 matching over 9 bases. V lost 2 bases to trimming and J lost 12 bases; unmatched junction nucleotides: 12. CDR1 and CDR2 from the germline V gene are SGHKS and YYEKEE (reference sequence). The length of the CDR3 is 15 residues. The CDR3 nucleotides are TGTGCCAGCAGCTTAATAGCGGGAGTTAACGCTTGGCAGTTCTTC. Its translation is CASSLIAGVNAWQFF.

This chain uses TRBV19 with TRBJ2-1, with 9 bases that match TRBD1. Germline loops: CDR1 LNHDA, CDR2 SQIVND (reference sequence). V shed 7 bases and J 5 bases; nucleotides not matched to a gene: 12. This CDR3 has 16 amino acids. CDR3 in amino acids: CASNLRGTGLDNEQFF. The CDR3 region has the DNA TGTGCCAGTAACCTGAGGGGGACAGGGCTCGACAATGAGCAGTTCTTC.

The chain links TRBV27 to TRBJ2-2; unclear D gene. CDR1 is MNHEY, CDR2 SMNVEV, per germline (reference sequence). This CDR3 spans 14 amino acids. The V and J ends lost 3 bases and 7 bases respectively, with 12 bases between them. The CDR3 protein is CASSFGHSGGELFF. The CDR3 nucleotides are TGTGCCAGCAGTTTTGGCCATTCGGGCGGGGAGCTGTTTTTT.

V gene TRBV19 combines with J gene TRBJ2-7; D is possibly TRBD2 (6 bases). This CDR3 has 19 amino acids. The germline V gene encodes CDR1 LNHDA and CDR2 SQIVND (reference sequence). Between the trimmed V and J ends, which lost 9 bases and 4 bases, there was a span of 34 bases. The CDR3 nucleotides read TGTGCCAGGATAACCTTAACCGGGACTCCCTGGAACGCTCTATACGAGCAGTACTTC. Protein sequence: CARITLTGTPWNALYEQYF.

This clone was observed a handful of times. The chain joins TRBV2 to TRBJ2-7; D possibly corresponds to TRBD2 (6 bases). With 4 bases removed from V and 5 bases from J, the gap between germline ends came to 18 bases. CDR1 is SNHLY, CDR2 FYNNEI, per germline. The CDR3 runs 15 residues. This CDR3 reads CASSGNAAGINEQYF. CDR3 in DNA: TGTGCCAGCAGTGGTAACGCGGCGGGAATAAACGAGCAGTACTTC. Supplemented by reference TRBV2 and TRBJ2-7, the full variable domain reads EPEVTQTPSHQVTQMGQEVILRCVPISNHLYFYWYRQILGQKVEFLVSFYNNEISEKSEIFDDQFSVERPDGSNFTLKIRSTKLEDSAMYFCASSGNAAGINEQYFGPGTRLTVT.

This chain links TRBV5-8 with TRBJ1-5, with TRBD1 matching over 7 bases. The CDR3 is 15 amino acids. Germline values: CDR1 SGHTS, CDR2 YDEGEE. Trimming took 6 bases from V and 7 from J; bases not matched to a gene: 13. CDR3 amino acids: CASNGRGGAGQPQHF. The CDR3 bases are TGTGCCAGCAACGGGCGAGGGGGCGCAGGGCAGCCCCAGCATTTT. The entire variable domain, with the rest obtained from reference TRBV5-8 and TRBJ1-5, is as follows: EAGVTQSPTHLIKTRGQQATLRCSPISGHTSVYWYQQALGLGLQFLLWYDEGEERNRGNFPPRFSGRQFPNYSSELNVNALELEDSALYLCASNGRGGAGQPQHFGDGTRLSIL.

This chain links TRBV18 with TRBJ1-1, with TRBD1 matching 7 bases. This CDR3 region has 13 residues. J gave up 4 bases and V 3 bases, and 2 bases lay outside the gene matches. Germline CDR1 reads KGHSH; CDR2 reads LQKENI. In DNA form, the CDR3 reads TGTGCCAGCTCACCGAACAGGGGCACTGAAGCTTTCTTT. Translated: CASSPNRGTEAFF.

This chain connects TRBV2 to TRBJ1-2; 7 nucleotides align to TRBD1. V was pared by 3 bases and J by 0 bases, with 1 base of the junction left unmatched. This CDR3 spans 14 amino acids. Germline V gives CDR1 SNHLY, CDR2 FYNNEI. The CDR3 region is CASSDRGTNYGYTF. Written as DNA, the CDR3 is TGTGCCAGCAGTGACAGGGGGACTAACTATGGCTACACCTTC.

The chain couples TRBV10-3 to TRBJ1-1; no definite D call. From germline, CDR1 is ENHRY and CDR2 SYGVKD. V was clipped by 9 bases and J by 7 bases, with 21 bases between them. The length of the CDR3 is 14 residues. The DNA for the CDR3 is TGTGCCATTTCCTTCGGGGAGCTTTATAATGAAGCTTTCTTT. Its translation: CAISFGELYNEAFF.

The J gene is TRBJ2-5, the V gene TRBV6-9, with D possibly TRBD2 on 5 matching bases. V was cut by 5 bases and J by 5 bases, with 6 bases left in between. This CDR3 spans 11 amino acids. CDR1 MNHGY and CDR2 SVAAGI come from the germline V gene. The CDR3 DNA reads TGTGCCAGCAGTACGGGGGAGACCCAGTACTTC. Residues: CASSTGETQYF.

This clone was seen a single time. The CDR3 DNA reads TGTGCCAGCAGCGCCTCAAGGGGGCAGCCCCAGCATTTT. Its translation: CASSASRGQPQHF. The J gene is TRBJ1-5, the V gene TRBV3-1 (or the pseudogene TRBV3-2); a possible D gene is TRBD1 (6 bases). This CDR3 contains 13 residues. Trimming left V 5 bases short and J 7 bases short, with 12 bases between. The germline gives CDR1 LGHDT, CDR2 YNNKEL (reference sequence).

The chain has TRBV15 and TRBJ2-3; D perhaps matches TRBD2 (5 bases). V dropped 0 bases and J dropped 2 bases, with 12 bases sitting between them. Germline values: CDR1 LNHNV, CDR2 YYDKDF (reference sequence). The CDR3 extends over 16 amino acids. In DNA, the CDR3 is TGTGCCACCAGCAGAGATACGGGGATAGACACAGATACGCAGTATTTT. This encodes CATSRDTGIDTDTQYF.

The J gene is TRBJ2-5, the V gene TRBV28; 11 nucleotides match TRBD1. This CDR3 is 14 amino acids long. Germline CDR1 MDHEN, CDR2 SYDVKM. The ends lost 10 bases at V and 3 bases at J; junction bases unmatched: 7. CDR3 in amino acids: CATGQGAREETQYF. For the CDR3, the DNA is TGTGCCACAGGACAGGGGGCCAGGGAAGAGACCCAGTACTTC.

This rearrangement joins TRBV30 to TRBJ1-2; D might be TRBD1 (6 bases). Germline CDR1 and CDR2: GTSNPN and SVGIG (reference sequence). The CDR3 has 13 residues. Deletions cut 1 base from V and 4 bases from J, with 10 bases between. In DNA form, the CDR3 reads TGTGCCTGGAGTGCGGGACAAAGCTATGGCTACACCTTC. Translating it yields CAWSAGQSYGYTF.

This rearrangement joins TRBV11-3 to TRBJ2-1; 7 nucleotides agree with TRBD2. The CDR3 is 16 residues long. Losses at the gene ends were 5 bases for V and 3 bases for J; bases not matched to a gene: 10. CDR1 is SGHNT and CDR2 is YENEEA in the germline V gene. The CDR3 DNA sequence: TGTGCCAGCAGCCCGCGGGGGTCGGGTTACTACAATGAGCAGTTCTTC. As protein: CASSPRGSGYYNEQFF.

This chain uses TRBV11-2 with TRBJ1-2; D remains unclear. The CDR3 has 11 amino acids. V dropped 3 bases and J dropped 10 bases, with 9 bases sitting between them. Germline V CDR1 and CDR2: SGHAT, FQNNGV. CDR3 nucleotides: TGTGCCAGCAGCTTGGCGGCGGACTACACCTTC. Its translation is CASSLAADYTF.

CDR3 sequence reads: CASSRLGGASNQPQHF. Here the CDR3 DNA reads TGTGCCAGCAGTCGACTGGGGGGAGCGAGCAATCAGCCCCAGCATTTT. The chain is built from TRBV6-6 and TRBJ1-5, with D possibly TRBD1 on 5 matching bases. Per germline, CDR1 MNHNY and CDR2 SVGAGI (reference sequence). The CDR3 is made up of 16 amino acids. Trimming shortened V by 5 bases and J by 1 base, and 15 bases separated the two germline ends.

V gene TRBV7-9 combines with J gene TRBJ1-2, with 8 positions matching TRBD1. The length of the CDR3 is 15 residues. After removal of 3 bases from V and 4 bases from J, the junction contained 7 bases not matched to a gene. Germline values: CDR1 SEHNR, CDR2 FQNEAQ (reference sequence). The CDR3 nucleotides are TGTGCCAGCAGCTTGGTCAGCGACAGGGGCTATGGCTACACCTTC. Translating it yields CASSLVSDRGYGYTF.

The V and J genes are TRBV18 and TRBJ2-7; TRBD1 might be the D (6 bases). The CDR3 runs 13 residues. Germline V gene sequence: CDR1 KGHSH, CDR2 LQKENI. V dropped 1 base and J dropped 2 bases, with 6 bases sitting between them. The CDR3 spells CASSPRTAYEQYF. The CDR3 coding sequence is TGTGCCAGCTCACCACGGACAGCCTACGAGCAGTACTTC.

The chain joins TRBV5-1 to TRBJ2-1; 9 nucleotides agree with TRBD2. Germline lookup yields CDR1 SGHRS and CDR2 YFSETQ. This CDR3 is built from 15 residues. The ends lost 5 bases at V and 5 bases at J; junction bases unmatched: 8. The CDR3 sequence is CASSSGTSSHNEQFF. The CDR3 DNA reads TGCGCCAGCAGTTCCGGGACTAGCAGCCACAATGAGCAGTTCTTC.